The clone carrying this T cell receptor beta chain was counted only a few times. These data originate in a study of post-analysis software for immune sequencing data. Each TCR beta cDNA library carried unique molecular identifiers. TCRdb re-called the PCR reads with MiXCR, one entry per CDR3 protein. The sample gives about 160,000 distinct CDR3 sequences, roughly 40% of which show up once; about 26% is in the top ten. The material sequenced was blood, taken after autologous hematopoietic stem cell transplantation. The clonotype comes from a girl aged 10 to 17 with multiple sclerosis.

The CDR3 is CASSRDRLYEQYF. The CDR3 bases are TGTGCCAGCAGTCGGGACAGACTATACGAGCAGTACTTC. The chain couples TRBV6-5 to TRBJ2-5; 7 nucleotides agree with TRBD1. The J call is uncertain, as TRBJ2-7 better fits the DNA end. Germline V CDR1 and CDR2: MNHEY, SVGAGI. The CDR3 runs 13 residues.